This TCR beta chain was captured in a study of response to subunit inactivated influenza vaccine. TCRdb ran MiXCR on the RT-PCR reads and lists one entry per CDR3 protein. The top ten hold about an eighth of the sample, which has approximately 490,000 distinct CDR3 sequences, more than 7% seen once. Germline CDR1 and CDR2: SGHTA and FQGNSA. The length of the CDR3 is 15 residues. Trimming pared 6 bases from V and 5 bases from J, leaving 16 bases between. Sequenced material: PBMCs from blood, taken less than 30 months after vaccination. The TCR originated in a man in his fifties or sixties who received an inactivated influenza vaccine. The chain has TRBV7-2 and TRBJ2-2; maybe TRBD2 (6 bases). This CDR3 is CASRQDRRGTGELFF. The DNA for the CDR3 is TGTGCCAGCAGACAAGACAGACGGGGGACCGGGGAGCTGTTTTTT.